This TCR beta chain is drawn from a study of blood T cell repertoires in COVID-19. Some clones are missing from TCRdb's copy, which holds only in-frame ones; the method was immunoSEQ multiplex PCR. The sample contains around 210,000 clones, around 85% of which appear only once. V was shortened by 5 bases and J by 4 bases, with 14 bases between the two germline ends. From germline, CDR1 is SGHTA and CDR2 FQGNSA. This CDR3 is built from 14 residues. This clone was counted once. The chain combines TRBV7-2 with TRBJ1-2; the D gene is possibly TRBD1 (6 bases). The clonotype was recovered from a man aged 60-69 years with COVID-19, enrolled during active disease. The sample comprised peripheral blood. CDR3 sequence: CASSLQQGGYGYTF. CDR3 coding DNA: TGTGCCAGCAGCCTTCAACAGGGTGGCTATGGCTACACCTTC.